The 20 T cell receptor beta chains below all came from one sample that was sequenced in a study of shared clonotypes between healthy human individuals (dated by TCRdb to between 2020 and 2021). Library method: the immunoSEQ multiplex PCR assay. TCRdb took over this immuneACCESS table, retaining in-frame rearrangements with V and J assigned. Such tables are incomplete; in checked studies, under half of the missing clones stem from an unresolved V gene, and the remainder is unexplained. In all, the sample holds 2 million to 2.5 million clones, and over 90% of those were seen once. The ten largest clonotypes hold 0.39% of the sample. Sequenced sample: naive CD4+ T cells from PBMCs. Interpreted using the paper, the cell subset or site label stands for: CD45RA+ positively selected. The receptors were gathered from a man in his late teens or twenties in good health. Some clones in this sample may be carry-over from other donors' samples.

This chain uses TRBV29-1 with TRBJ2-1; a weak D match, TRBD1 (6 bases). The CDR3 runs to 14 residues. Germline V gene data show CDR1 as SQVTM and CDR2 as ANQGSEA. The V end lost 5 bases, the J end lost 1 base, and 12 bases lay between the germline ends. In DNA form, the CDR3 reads TGCAGCGTTACACAGGGATTTTCCTACAATGAGCAGTTCTTC. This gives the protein CSVTQGFSYNEQFF.

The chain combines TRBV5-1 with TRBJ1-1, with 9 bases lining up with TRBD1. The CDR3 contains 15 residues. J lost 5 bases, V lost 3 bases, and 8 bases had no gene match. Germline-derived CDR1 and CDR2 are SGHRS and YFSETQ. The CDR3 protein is CASSSGQGSGTEAFF. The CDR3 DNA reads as TGCGCCAGCAGCTCAGGACAGGGGTCGGGGACTGAAGCTTTCTTT.

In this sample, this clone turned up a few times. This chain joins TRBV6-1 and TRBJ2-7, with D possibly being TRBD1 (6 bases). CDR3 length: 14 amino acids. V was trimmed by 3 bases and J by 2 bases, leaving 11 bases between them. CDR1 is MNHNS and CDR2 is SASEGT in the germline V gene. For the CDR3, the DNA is TGTGCCAGCAGTGAGCAGGGGTCCACCTACGAGCAGTACTTC. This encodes CASSEQGSTYEQYF.

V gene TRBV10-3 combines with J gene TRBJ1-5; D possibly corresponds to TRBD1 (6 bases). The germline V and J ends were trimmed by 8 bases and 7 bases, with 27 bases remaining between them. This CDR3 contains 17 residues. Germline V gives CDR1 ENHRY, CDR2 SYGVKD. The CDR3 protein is CAIGGEQGQLFGQPQHF. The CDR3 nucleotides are TGTGCCATCGGAGGAGAACAAGGACAGTTATTTGGCCAGCCCCAGCATTTT.

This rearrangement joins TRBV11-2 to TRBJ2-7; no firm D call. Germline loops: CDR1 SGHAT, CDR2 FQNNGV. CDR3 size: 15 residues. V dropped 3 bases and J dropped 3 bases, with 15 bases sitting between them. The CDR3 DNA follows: TGTGCCAGCAGCTTGACCCCTCAGGCCAGCTACGAGCAGTACTTC. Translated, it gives CASSLTPQASYEQYF. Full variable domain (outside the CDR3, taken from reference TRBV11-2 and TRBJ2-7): EAGVAQSPRYKIIEKRQSVAFWCNPISGHATLYWYQQILGQGPKLLIQFQNNGVVDDSQLPKDRFSAERLKGVDSTLKIQPAKLEDSAVYLCASSLTPQASYEQYFGPGTRLTVT.

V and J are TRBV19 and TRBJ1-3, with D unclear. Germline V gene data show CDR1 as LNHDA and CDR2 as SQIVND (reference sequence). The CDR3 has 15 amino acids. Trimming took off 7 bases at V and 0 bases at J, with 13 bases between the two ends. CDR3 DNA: TGTGCCAGTAACAAGGACGGATTCTCTGGAAACACCATATATTTT. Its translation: CASNKDGFSGNTIYF.

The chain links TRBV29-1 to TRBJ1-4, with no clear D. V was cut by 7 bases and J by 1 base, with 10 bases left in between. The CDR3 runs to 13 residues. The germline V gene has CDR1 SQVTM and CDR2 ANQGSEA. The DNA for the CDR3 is TGCAGCGGCCGACGGGGAACTAATGAAAAACTGTTTTTT. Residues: CSGRRGTNEKLFF.

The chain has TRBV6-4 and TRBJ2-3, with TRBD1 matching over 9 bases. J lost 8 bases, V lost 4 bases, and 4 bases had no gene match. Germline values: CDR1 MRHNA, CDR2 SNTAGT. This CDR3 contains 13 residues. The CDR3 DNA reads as TGTGCCAGCAGTGCGGACAGGGGCGGTACGCAGTATTTT. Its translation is CASSADRGGTQYF.

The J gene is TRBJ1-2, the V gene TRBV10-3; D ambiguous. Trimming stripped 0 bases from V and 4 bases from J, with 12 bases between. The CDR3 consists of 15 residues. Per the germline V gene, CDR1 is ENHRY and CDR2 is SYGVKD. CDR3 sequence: CAISESIGVGYGYTF. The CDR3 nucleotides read TGTGCCATCAGTGAGTCGATTGGGGTTGGCTATGGCTACACCTTC.

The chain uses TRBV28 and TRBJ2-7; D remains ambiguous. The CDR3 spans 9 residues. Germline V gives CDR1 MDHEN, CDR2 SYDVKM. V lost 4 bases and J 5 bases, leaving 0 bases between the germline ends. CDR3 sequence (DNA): TGTGCCAGCAGTTACGAGCAGTACTTC. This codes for CASSYEQYF.

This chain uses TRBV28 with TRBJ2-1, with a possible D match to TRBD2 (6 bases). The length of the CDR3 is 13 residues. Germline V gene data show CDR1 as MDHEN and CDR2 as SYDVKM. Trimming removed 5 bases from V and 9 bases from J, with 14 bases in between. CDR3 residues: CASSNLALGEQFF. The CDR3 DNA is TGTGCCAGCAGTAACCTAGCGTTGGGTGAGCAGTTCTTC.

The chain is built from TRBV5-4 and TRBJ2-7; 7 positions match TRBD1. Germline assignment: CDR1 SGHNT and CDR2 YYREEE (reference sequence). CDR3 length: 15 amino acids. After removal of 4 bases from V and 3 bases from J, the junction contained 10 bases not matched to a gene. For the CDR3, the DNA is TGTGCCAGCAGCCGAGGGCGGACAGGTAACTACGAGCAGTACTTC. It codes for CASSRGRTGNYEQYF.

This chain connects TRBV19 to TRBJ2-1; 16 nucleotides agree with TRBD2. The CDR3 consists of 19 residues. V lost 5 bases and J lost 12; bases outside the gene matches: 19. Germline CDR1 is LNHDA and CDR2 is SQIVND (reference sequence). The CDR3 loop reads CASSPRQGRGTSGRGPQFF. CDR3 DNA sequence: TGTGCCAGTAGTCCCAGACAGGGGCGAGGGACTAGCGGGAGGGGGCCGCAGTTCTTC.

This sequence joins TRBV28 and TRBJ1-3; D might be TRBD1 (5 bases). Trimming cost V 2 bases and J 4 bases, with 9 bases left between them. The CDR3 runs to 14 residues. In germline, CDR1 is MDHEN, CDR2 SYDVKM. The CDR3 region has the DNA TGTGCCAGCAGTTTAGGGGGGATAGGAAACACCATATATTTT. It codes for CASSLGGIGNTIYF. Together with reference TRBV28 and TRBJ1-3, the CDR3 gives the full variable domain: DVKVTQSSRYLVKRTGEKVFLECVQDMDHENMFWYRQDPGLGLRLIYFSYDVKMKEKGDIPEGYSVSREKKERFSLILESASTNQTSMYLCASSLGGIGNTIYFGEGSWLTVV.

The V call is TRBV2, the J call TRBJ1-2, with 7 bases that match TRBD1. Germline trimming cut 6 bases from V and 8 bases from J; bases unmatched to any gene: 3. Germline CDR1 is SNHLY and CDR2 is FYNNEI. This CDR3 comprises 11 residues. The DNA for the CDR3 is TGTGCCAGCAGCGAGACAGGGGGCTACACCTTC. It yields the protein CASSETGGYTF.

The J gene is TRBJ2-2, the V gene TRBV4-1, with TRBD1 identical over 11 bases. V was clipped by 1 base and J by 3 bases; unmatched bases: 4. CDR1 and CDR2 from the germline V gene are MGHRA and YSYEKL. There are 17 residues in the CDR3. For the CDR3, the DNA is TGCGCCAGCAGCCAAGCGCCGGGACAGGGGGACACCGGGGAGCTGTTTTTT. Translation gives CASSQAPGQGDTGELFF.

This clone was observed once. The CDR3 nucleotides are TGTGCCAGCAGCTATACGGGACAGGGAGGGAGCCAGTACTTC. Translating gives CASSYTGQGGSQYF. The chain has TRBV11-1 and TRBJ2-5; 9 bases align to TRBD1. CDR1 is SGHAT, CDR2 FQDESV, per germline (reference sequence). This CDR3 comprises 14 residues. J lost 10 bases, V lost 4 bases, and 10 bases had no gene match. Variable domain in full (rest from reference TRBV11-1 and TRBJ2-5): EAEVAQSPRYKITEKSQAVAFWCDPISGHATLYWYRQILGQGPELLVQFQDESVVDDSQLPKDRFSAERLKGVDSTLKIQPAELGDSAMYLCASSYTGQGGSQYFGPGTRLLVL.

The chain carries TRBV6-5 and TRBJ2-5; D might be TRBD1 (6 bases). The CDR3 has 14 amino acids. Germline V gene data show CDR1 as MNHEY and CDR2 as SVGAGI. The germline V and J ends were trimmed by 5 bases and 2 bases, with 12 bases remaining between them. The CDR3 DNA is TGTGCCAGCAGTCCCTTGGGACAACAAGAGACCCAGTACTTC. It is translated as CASSPLGQQETQYF.

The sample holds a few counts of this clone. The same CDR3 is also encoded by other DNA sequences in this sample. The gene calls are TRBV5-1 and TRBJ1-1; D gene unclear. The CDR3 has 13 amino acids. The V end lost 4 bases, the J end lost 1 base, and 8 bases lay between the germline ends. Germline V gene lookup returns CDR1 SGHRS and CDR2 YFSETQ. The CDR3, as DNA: TGCGCCAGCAGCCCCGACCCGAACACTGAAGCTTTCTTT. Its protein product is CASSPDPNTEAFF.

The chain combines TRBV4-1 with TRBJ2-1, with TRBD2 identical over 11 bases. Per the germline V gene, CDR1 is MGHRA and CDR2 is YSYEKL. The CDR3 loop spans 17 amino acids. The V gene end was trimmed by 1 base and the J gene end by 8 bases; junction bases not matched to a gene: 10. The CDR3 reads CASSQAGASGRYYEQFF. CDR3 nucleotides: TGCGCCAGCAGCCAAGCTGGGGCTAGCGGGAGGTACTATGAGCAGTTCTTC.